The next 9 T cell receptor beta chains were all read from a single sample in a study of patients and donors after allogeneic stem cell transplantation. TCRdb recomputed calls from the RT-PCR reads with MiXCR, one row per CDR3 protein. The table includes over 150,000 distinct CDR3 sequences, about 30% detected once. The sample consisted of blood, either unsorted or a sorted T cell fraction (not recorded which). The receptors were sampled from a human donor who was either an allogeneic HSCT recipient or a stem cell or donor lymphocyte infusion donor (not recorded which). It is not recorded whose cells these are; they may come from a transplant donor.

This clonotype has a count of ten or more. The chain couples TRBV4-2 to TRBJ1-4; TRBD1 agrees at 8 bases. The CDR3 covers 14 residues. The germline V gene encodes CDR1 LGHNA and CDR2 YNFKEQ. V shed 4 bases, J shed 7 bases, and the junction held 5 bases outside the gene matches. The CDR3 DNA sequence: TGTGCCAGCAGCCCCGGGACAGGAGGTGAAAAACTGTTTTTT. Protein: CASSPGTGGEKLFF.

This clonotype was observed a single time. Its ends do not fully match the called genes, so a read error is possible. J is TRBJ2-2 and V is TRBV11-2; D tentatively fits TRBD1 or TRBD2 (5 bases each). The CDR3 consists of 18 residues. Germline lookup yields CDR1 SGHAT and CDR2 FQNNGV. The CDR3: CASSPPSGTLTFTWELFF. CDR3 sequence (DNA): TGTGCCAGCAGCCCCCCCTCCGGGACGCTCACGTTCACCTGGGAGCTGTTTTTT. The full variable domain, in which reference TRBV11-2 and TRBJ2-2 provide the parts outside the CDR3, is EAGVAQSPRYKIIEKRQSVAFWCNPISGHATLYWYQQILGQGPKLLIQFQNNGVVDDSQLPKDRFSAERLKGVDSTLKIQPAKLEDSAVYLCASSPPSGTLTFTWELFFGEGSRLTVL.

This clonotype was detected only a few times. The J gene is TRBJ2-1, the V gene TRBV4-3; 8 nucleotides line up with TRBD1. The CDR3 length is 16 residues. The ends lost 0 bases at V and 8 bases at J; junction bases unmatched: 9. CDR1 and CDR2 from the germline V gene are LGHNA and YSLEER. The CDR3 protein is CASSQDTRTGIDEQFF. CDR3 DNA: TGCGCCAGCAGCCAAGATACCCGGACAGGGATAGATGAGCAGTTCTTC.

The rearrangement links TRBV29-1 to TRBJ2-7; 8 bases map to TRBD1. The ends lost 7 bases at V and 0 bases at J; junction bases unmatched: 5. CDR1 and CDR2 from the germline V gene are SQVTM and ANQGSEA. The length of the CDR3 is 13 residues. The DNA of the CDR3 is TGCAGCGCTGGGACAGGCAACTCCTACGAGCAGTACTTC. As protein: CSAGTGNSYEQYF.

This rearrangement joins TRBV3-1 to TRBJ2-2, with D unresolved. The CDR3 contains 22 residues. Germline V gene lookup returns CDR1 LGHDT and CDR2 YNNKEL (reference sequence). V was shortened by 2 bases and J by 2 bases, with 30 bases between the two germline ends. CDR3 DNA sequence: TGTGCCAGCAGCCAAATGCACGGATTCTACCCTTCCTTAAGACAAAACACCGGGGAGCTGTTTTTT. Its translation: CASSQMHGFYPSLRQNTGELFF.

The chain couples TRBV12-3 or TRBV12-4 to TRBJ2-7, with unresolved D. The CDR3 totals 14 residues. Deletions cut 0 bases from V and 2 bases from J, with 8 bases between. The DNA of the CDR3 is TGTGCCAGCAGTTTAGCGGGCCCTACCTACGAGCAGTACTTC. Amino acid sequence: CASSLAGPTYEQYF.

The chain has TRBV20-1 and TRBJ2-1; 12 bases are a match to TRBD2. V dropped 2 bases and J dropped 8; count of bases not matched to a gene: 10. The CDR3 has 16 amino acids. Looked up from germline, CDR1 is DFQATT and CDR2 is SNEGSKA (reference sequence). The CDR3 protein is CSARSRTSGIVYEQFF. The CDR3 DNA reads TGCAGTGCTAGATCGCGGACTAGCGGGATCGTGTATGAGCAGTTCTTC.

The J gene is TRBJ2-7, the V gene TRBV4-3, with D perhaps matching TRBD2 (6 bases). The length of the CDR3 is 16 residues. Germline CDR1 reads LGHNA; CDR2 reads YSLEER. Trimming stripped 0 bases from V and 3 bases from J, with 15 bases between. CDR3 sequence reads: CASSQDRAGRFYEQYF. For the CDR3, the DNA is TGCGCCAGCAGCCAAGATCGCGCGGGGCGCTTCTACGAGCAGTACTTC.

This clonotype was counted only a few times. The rearrangement joins TRBV11-2 to TRBJ2-1, with TRBD1 matching 8 bases. The germline V gene has CDR1 SGHAT and CDR2 FQNNGV. V dropped 3 bases and J dropped 4; count of bases not matched to a gene: 5. The CDR3 covers 15 residues. CDR3 sequence reads: CASSLGQANYNEQFF. The CDR3 region has the DNA TGTGCCAGCAGCTTGGGACAGGCCAATTACAATGAGCAGTTCTTC.